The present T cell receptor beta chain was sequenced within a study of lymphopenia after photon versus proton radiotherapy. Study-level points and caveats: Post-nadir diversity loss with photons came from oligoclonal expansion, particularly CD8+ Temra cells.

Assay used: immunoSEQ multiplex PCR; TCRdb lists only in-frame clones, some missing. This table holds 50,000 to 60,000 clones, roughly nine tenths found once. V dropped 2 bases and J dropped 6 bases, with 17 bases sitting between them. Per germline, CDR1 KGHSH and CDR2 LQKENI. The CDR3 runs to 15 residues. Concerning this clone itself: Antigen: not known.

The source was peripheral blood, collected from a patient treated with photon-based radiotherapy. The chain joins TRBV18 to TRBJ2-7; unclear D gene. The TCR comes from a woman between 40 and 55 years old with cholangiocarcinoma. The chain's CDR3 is CASSPGTNRPREQYF. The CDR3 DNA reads TGTGCCAGCTCACCAGGAACAAATCGACCCCGCGAGCAGTACTTC.